The source of this T cell receptor (beta chain) is a study of cytomegalovirus exposure and HLA in healthy donors. Across the whole study: Caucasian-associated ancestry cluster membership applied to approximately 81% of about 370 genotyped donors.

V was clipped by 4 bases and J by 2 bases; unmatched bases: 16. Germline-derived CDR1 and CDR2 are SGHVS and FNYEAQ. The CDR3 is 19 residues long. General study points: The records held CMV serostatus as the only immune exposure information. In an earlier analysis, in some 600 donors, most V segments appeared productive either ~90% or ~30% of the time.

PCR amplification relied on 60 Vbeta primers (plus 13 Jbeta primers). As processed by the authors: There were about 80 million unique TCR beta chains by a later count, and about 11 million of them were shared. The repertoire was sequenced with immunoSEQ multiplex PCR; TCRdb's copy has only in-frame clones and lacks some. V and J calls plus clone size are reproduced from that table; the DNA served to infer D and trimming. The table records some 84,000 clones, around 78% of them present only once. Points on this clone: Antigen specificity is unknown.

V and J are TRBV7-6 and TRBJ1-3; TRBD1 aligns across 8 bases. This clonotype was sampled from a male donor in good health and CMV-seropositive. Material: PBMCs. CDR3 coding DNA: TGTGCCAGCAGCTATCTGAGGTGGACGGGACAGGAGGCTGGAAACACCATATATTTT. This encodes CASSYLRWTGQEAGNTIYF.